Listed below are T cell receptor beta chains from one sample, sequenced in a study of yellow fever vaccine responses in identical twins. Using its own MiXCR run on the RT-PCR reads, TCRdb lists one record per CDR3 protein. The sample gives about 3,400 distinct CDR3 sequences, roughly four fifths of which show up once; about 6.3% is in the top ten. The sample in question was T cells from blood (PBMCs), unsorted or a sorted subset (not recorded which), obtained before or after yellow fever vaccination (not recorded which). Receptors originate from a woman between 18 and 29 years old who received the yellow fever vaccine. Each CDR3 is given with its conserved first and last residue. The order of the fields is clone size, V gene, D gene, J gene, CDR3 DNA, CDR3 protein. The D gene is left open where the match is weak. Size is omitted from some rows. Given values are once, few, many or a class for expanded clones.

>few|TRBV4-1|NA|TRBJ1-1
TGCGCCAGCAGCCAGCACCAGGGGTCGAACACTGAAGCTTTCTTT
CASSQHQGSNTEAFF
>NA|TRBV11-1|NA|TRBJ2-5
TGTGCCAGCAGCTTCGTCACTTCAGGGGACATGGTCCAAGAGACCCAGTACTTC
CASSFVTSGDMVQETQYF
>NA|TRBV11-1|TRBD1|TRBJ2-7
TGTGCCAGCAGCTTAGCTCCGGGACAGGGGGGCGAGCAGTACTTC
CASSLAPGQGGEQYF
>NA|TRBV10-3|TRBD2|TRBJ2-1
TGTGCCATCAGTGAGGGGACTAGCGGGAGGTTGAGCTCCTACAATGAGCAGTTCTTC
CAISEGTSGRLSSYNEQFF
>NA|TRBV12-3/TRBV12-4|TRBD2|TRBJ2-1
TGTGCCAGCAGCGCGGGAGGGCGCTACAATGAGCAGTTCTTC
CASSAGGRYNEQFF
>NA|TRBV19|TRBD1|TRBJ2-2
TGTGCCAGTAGGGTCGCAGGGGGCGACGCCGGGGAGCTGTTTTTT
CASRVAGGDAGELFF
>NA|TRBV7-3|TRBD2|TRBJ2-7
TGTGCCAGCAGCTTAAGGCTAGCGGCCAGCTCCTACGAGCAGTACTTC
CASSLRLAASSYEQYF
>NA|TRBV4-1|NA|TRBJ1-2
TGCGCCAGCAGCCAAGCCTCGGGGGGCGCCGTCTATGGCTACACCTTC
CASSQASGGAVYGYTF
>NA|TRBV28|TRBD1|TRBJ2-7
TGTGCCAGCAGTCTATTCGGACAGGTCTACGAGCAGTACTTC
CASSLFGQVYEQYF
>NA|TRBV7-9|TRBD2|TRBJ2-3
TGTGCCAGCAGCTTAGCTAGCGGGGATGATACGCAGTATTTT
CASSLASGDDTQYF
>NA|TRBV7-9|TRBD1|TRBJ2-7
TGTGCCAGCAGCTTAGCACCGGGACAGGGGGCTTACGAGCAGTACTTC
CASSLAPGQGAYEQYF
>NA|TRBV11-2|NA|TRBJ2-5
TGTGCCAGCAGCTTATATTGGGGTAGCCCGGGAGAGACCCAGTACTTC
CASSLYWGSPGETQYF
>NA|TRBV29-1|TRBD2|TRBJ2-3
TGCAGCGTTGAAGATCTCGAGCGGGAGGGCGCAGATACGCAGTATTTT
CSVEDLEREGADTQYF
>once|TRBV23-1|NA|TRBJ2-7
TGCGCCAGCAGTCAGAGGACAGGGAGGGCCTACGAGCAGTACTTC
CASSQRTGRAYEQYF
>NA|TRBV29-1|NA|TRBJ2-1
TGCAGCGTTGAACCACAGTACAATGAGCAGTTCTTC
CSVEPQYNEQFF
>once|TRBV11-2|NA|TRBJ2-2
TGTGCCAGCAGCTTAGAGGCGGCTTACACCGGGGAGCTGTTTTTT
CASSLEAAYTGELFF
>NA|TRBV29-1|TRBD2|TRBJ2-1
TGCAGCGTTGAAGGACTAGCGGGAGACCACTCCTACAATGAGCAGTTCTTC
CSVEGLAGDHSYNEQFF
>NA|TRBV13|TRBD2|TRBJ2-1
TGTGCCAGCAGTTTCGGACTAGCGGGAAGCTATTACAATGAGCAGTTCTTC
CASSFGLAGSYYNEQFF
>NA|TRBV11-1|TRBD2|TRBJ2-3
TGTGCCAGCAGACAACCGGGACTAGCGGGAGGTGATACGCAGTATTTT
CASRQPGLAGGDTQYF
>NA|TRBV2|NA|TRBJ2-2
TGTGCCAGCACCCCCGGGCACACCGGGGAGCTTTTTTTT
CASTPGHTGELFF
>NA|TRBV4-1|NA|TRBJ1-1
TGCGCCAGCAGCTACATGAACACTGAAGCTTTCTTT
CASSYMNTEAFF
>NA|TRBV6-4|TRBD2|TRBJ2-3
TGTGCCAGCAGTGACGCTAGCGGGGACACAGATACGCAGTATTTT
CASSDASGDTDTQYF
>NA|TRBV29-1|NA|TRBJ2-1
TGCAGCGCCGCTCGCAATGAGCAGTTCTTC
CSAARNEQFF
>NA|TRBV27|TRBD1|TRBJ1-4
TGTGCCAGCAGTCTCCTCCCGACAGGGCAGGGTGAAAAACTGTTTTTT
CASSLLPTGQGEKLFF
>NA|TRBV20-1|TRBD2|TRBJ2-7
TGCAGTGTTCCGGGGGGAGGGAACCCCTACGAGCAGTACTTC
CSVPGGGNPYEQYF
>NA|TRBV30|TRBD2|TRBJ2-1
TGTGCTTCTGGGACTAGTAATGAGCAGTTCTTC
CASGTSNEQFF
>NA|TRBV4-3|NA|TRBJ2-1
TGCGCCAGCAGCCAAGCTGGATCCGGGTCCTACAATGAGCAGTTCTTC
CASSQAGSGSYNEQFF
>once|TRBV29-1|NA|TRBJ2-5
TGCAGCGTTGAAGATCCGCAGCTACAAGAGACCCAGTACTTC
CSVEDPQLQETQYF
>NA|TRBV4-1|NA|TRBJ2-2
TGCGCCAGCAGCCAAGAAAAGGGGGTTGGGGAGCTGTTTTTT
CASSQEKGVGELFF
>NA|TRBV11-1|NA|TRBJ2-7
TGTGCCAGCAGCAGCTGGGACACCGCCTACGAGCAGTACTTC
CASSSWDTAYEQYF
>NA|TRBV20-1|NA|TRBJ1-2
TGCAGTGCTCCAAGGCGGGGAGGGGACTATGGCTACACCTTC
CSAPRRGGDYGYTF
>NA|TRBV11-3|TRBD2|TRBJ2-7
TGTGCCAGCAGCCACTCCTTGCGGGAGACCCCCTACGAGCAGTACTTC
CASSHSLRETPYEQYF
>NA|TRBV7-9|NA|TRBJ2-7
TGTGCCAGCAGCTCTTCCGGCTACGAGCAGTACTTC
CASSSSGYEQYF
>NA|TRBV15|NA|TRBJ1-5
TGTGCCACCAGCAGAGATATCCCGAGGGATCAGCCCCAGCATTTT
CATSRDIPRDQPQHF
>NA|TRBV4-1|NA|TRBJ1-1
TGCGCCAGCAGCCTTTCTCAGGGGTACACTGAAGCTTTCTTT
CASSLSQGYTEAFF
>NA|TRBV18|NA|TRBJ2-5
TGTGCCAGCTCACCCAAACAGGGACAAGAGACCCAGTACTTC
CASSPKQGQETQYF
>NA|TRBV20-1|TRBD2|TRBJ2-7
TGCAGTGCTGGGGGACTAGCGGGACGGTACGAGCAGTACTTC
CSAGGLAGRYEQYF
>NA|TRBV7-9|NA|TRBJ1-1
TGTGCCAGCAGCGCCGGGCCGAACACTGAAGCTTTCTTT
CASSAGPNTEAFF
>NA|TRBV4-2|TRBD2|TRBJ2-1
TGTGCCAGCAGCCAAGAGACTAGCGGGTCTTACAATGAGCAGTTCTTC
CASSQETSGSYNEQFF
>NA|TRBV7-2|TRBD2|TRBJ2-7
TGTGCCAGCAGCTTAGGGCCTAGCGGTATGAGCTCCTACGAGCAGTACTTC
CASSLGPSGMSSYEQYF
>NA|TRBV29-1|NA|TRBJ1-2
TGCAGCGTTCATTCATCGCGACACTATGGCTACACCTTC
CSVHSSRHYGYTF
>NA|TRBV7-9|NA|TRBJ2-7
TGTGCCAGCAGCCCTAAGGACACCGACTACGAGCAGTACTTC
CASSPKDTDYEQYF
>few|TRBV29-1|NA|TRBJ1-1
TGCAGCGTTGATCCCACGTACACTGAAGCTTTCTTT
CSVDPTYTEAFF
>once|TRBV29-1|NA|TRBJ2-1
TGCAGCGTTGTCTTGCTAGGCAATGAGCAGTTCTTC
CSVVLLGNEQFF
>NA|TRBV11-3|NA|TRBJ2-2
TGTGCCAGCAGCCATCAGGCCCAGCTAAACACCGGGGAGCTGTTTTTT
CASSHQAQLNTGELFF
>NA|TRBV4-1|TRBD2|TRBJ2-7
TGCGCCAGCAGCCACTTAGCGGGGGGAATCTACGAGCAGTACTTC
CASSHLAGGIYEQYF
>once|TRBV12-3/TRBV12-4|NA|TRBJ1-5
TGTGCCAGCAGTTTAAGGGACAGCAATCAGCCCCAGCATTTT
CASSLRDSNQPQHF
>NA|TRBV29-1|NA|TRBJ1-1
TGCAGCGTTGAAGCGAGATCCGAAGCTTTCTTT
CSVEARSEAFF
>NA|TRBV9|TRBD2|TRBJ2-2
TGTGCCAGCAGCCCCCGACTAGCGGGGGTCGGGGAGCTGTTTTTT
CASSPRLAGVGELFF
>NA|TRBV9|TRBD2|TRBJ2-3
TGTGCCAGCAGCGGGGACAGACTAGCGGGAGCAGATACGCAGTATTTT
CASSGDRLAGADTQYF
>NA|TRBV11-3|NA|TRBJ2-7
TGTGCCAGCAGCACAGTAGACGAGCAGTACTTC
CASSTVDEQYF
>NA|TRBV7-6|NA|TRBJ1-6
TGTGCCAGCAGCTTTAAACGGGGGGAGAGCTCCTATAATTCACCCCTCCACTTT
CASSFKRGESSYNSPLHF